This T cell receptor (beta chain) was sequenced during a study of blood T cell repertoires in COVID-19. The germline V gene encodes CDR1 SGHVS and CDR2 FNYEAQ. The CDR3 has 19 residues. The J segment lost 0 bases and the V segment lost 2 bases, leaving 14 bases of the junction unmatched. TCRdb's copy holds only in-frame clones and misses some; the assay was immunoSEQ multiplex PCR. The table has roughly 200,000 clones, 87% seen once. The sequence was obtained from a man in his 60s who had recovered from COVID-19. The sample was peripheral blood. V and J are TRBV7-6 and TRBJ2-3, with TRBD2 matching over 7 bases. As DNA, the CDR3 is TGTGCCAGCAGCTTACTTTCCAGCGGGGTTGACTCTAGCACAGATACGCAGTATTTT. Translated: CASSLLSSGVDSSTDTQYF.